This entry describes one T cell receptor (beta chain). A read error may account for a junction end that differs from germline. The second PCR ran about 6 to 11 cycles with a sample-barcoded 5' primer and J-beta primers. Carrying 12 random nucleotides, a template-switch adaptor labeled each individual cDNA molecule. TCRdb fed the 5' RACE reads into MiXCR, producing one record per CDR3 protein. The table includes more than 500,000 distinct CDR3 sequences, roughly a quarter detected once. Isolating PBMCs gave at least 6.5 million of these cells per sample. This specimen comes from a study of blood T cells in healthy people across ages. Separately, the same data were catalogued under a study of T cells of mothers and their children.

The TCR sequence derives from a boy aged 2-15 years in good health. The specimen sequenced was blood.

CDR3 bases: TGTGCCATCAGCGAGGCTCATAGCAATCAGTCCCAGCATTTT. This codes for CAISEAHSNQSQHF. This rearrangement joins TRBV10-3 to TRBJ1-5; D remains ambiguous. The germline V gene encodes CDR1 ENHRY and CDR2 SYGVKD. The CDR3 has 14 residues.